Below, 20 T cell receptor beta chains from the same sample are listed, as sequenced in a study of OX40 agonist ivuxolimab in advanced cancers. The method was the immunoSEQ multiplex PCR assay. As stored in TCRdb, this immuneACCESS dataset retains in-frame rearrangements with V and J assigned. A fraction of the clones does not appear; measured against another copy, unresolved V genes explain less than half of the discrepancy, and the remainder lacks a known reason. Recorded for this sample are 72,000 or so clones; around 86% of them occurred a single time. The ten largest clones capture 0.2% to 0.3% of the sample. The starting material was CD4+ or CD8+ T cells sorted from blood, obtained in a trial of the OX40 agonist ivuxolimab. The receptors here all came from an adult with an advanced solid tumor such as melanoma, head and neck, liver or kidney cancer.

With respect to this clone: Other DNA variants within this sample encode the same CDR3. This chain uses TRBV5-1 with TRBJ1-3; the D gene is possibly TRBD1 (6 bases). Germline CDR1 reads SGHRS; CDR2 reads YFSETQ. Deletions cut 4 bases from V and 2 bases from J, with 10 bases between. The CDR3 runs 14 residues. The CDR3 coding sequence is TGCGCCAGCAGCCTAGGGGGGACTGGAAACACCATATATTTT. Its translation is CASSLGGTGNTIYF. Using reference TRBV5-1 and TRBJ1-3 for the parts outside the CDR3, the full variable domain is KAGVTQTPRYLIKTRGQQVTLSCSPISGHRSVSWYQQTPGQGLQFLFEYFSETQRNKGNFPGRFSGRQFSNSRSEMNVSTLELGDSALYLCASSLGGTGNTIYFGEGSWLTVV.

The genes are TRBV21-1 and TRBJ2-7; TRBD1, as called in the table, went unchecked against the DNA. TRBV21-1 is flagged as a pseudogene. The CDR3 has 16 residues. CDR3 region: CASSNLFRDRGGEQYF. CDR3 nucleotide sequence: TGTGCCAGCAGCAACCTATTCAGGGACAGAGGAGGGGAGCAGTACTTC.

V gene TRBV5-4 combines with J gene TRBJ2-7, with a weak D call TRBD2 (7 bases). The CDR3 runs to 15 residues. V was trimmed by 1 base and J by 13 bases, leaving 24 bases between them. Per germline, CDR1 SGHNT and CDR2 YYREEE (reference sequence). CDR3 in amino acids: CASSLQRTDQREFYF. Written as DNA, the CDR3 is TGTGCCAGCAGCTTGCAGAGGACAGACCAGCGGGAATTTTACTTC.

The chain combines TRBV7-9 with TRBJ2-1; 8 nucleotides align to TRBD2. The trim removed 6 bases at V and 0 bases at J, leaving 4 bases unmatched. There are 15 residues in the CDR3. Germline CDR1 is SEHNR and CDR2 is FQNEAQ (reference sequence). The CDR3 reads CASSASGSSYNEQFF. DNA of the CDR3: TGTGCCAGCAGTGCGAGCGGGAGCTCCTACAATGAGCAGTTCTTC.

The chain links TRBV6-4 to TRBJ2-7; a weak D match, TRBD2 (5 bases). V was trimmed by 4 bases and J by 4 bases, leaving 11 bases between them. CDR1 and CDR2 (germline): MRHNA, SNTAGT. This CDR3 has 13 amino acids. The CDR3 loop reads CASSVTPGYEQYF. The CDR3 DNA sequence: TGTGCCAGCAGTGTGACCCCGGGGTACGAGCAGTACTTC.

V is TRBV4-3 and J is TRBJ2-1; D unclear. Trimming pared 1 base from V and 3 bases from J, leaving 16 bases between. CDR1 and CDR2 (germline): LGHNA, YSLEER. The CDR3 spans 17 residues. In nucleotides, the CDR3 is TGCGCCAGCAGCCAAGTCTGGGCTCGGACCCTCTACAATGAGCAGTTCTTC. Its translation: CASSQVWARTLYNEQFF.

V gene TRBV14 combines with J gene TRBJ2-1; 9 positions agree with TRBD2. J gave up 7 bases and V 1 base, and 8 bases lay outside the gene matches. The CDR3 extends over 16 amino acids. CDR1 is SGHDN, CDR2 FVKESK, per germline. CDR3 sequence reads: CASSQGASGTWNEQFF. CDR3 bases: TGTGCCAGCAGCCAAGGGGCTAGCGGGACGTGGAATGAGCAGTTCTTC.

This clone was found once. V is TRBV5-1 and J is TRBJ2-7; D uncertain. Germline V CDR1 and CDR2: SGHRS, YFSETQ. The CDR3 loop spans 14 amino acids. The V gene lost 2 bases and the J gene lost 5 bases, with 14 bases spanning the gap. The DNA of the CDR3 is TGCGCCAGCAGCTTAACTAACTTTCTGGACGAGCAGTACTTC. Encoded protein: CASSLTNFLDEQYF.

The V call is TRBV5-1, the J call TRBJ1-1, with 9 nucleotides matching TRBD1. This CDR3 contains 14 residues. Losses at the gene ends were 0 bases for V and 11 bases for J; bases not matched to a gene: 8. CDR1 SGHRS and CDR2 YFSETQ come from the germline V gene. The CDR3 DNA reads as TGCGCCAGCAGCTTGGAGGGACAGGGATCGCGGGCTTTCTTT. It translates to CASSLEGQGSRAFF.

The V gene is TRBV6-6, the J gene TRBJ2-1; D is unclear. The CDR3 loop spans 14 amino acids. CDR1 and CDR2 (germline): MNHNY, SVGAGI (reference sequence). V lost 5 bases to trimming and J lost 4 bases, with 12 bases between them. The CDR3 sequence is CASSTRGDYNEQFF. The CDR3, as DNA: TGTGCCAGCAGTACGAGAGGAGATTACAATGAGCAGTTCTTC.

There are a few counts of this clone. The genes are TRBV28 and TRBJ1-1, with D unresolved. Germline CDR1 reads MDHEN; CDR2 reads SYDVKM. The CDR3 is 14 amino acids. Trimming removed 5 bases from V and 8 bases from J, with 18 bases in between. CDR3 sequence: CASSAGSSVREAFF. For the CDR3, the DNA is TGTGCCAGCAGTGCGGGATCCTCCGTTAGGGAAGCTTTCTTT.

The chain couples TRBV9 to TRBJ1-3; 7 bases are a match to TRBD1. The CDR3 is made up of 14 amino acids. Germline assignment: CDR1 SGDLS and CDR2 YYNGEE. J was trimmed by 1 base and V by 4 bases; bases with no gene match: 2. DNA of the CDR3: TGTGCCAGCAGCTTGGGACAGTCTGGAAACACCATATATTTT. Translated, it gives CASSLGQSGNTIYF.

This clone was recorded once. The chain employs TRBV7-2 and TRBJ2-5, with 12 positions matching TRBD2. With V trimmed by 1 base and J by 0 bases, 0 bases remained unmatched. Germline-derived CDR1 and CDR2 are SGHTA and FQGNSA. There are 16 residues in the CDR3. The CDR3 sequence is CASSLGTSGDQETQYF. Written as DNA, the CDR3 is TGTGCCAGCAGCTTAGGGACTAGCGGGGACCAAGAGACCCAGTACTTC. Complete variable domain (other parts from reference TRBV7-2 and TRBJ2-5): GAGVSQSPSNKVTEKGKDVELRCDPISGHTALYWYRQSLGQGLEFLIYFQGNSAPDKSGLPSDRFSAERTGGSVSTLTIQRTQQEDSAVYLCASSLGTSGDQETQYFGPGTRLLVL.

This clone was counted between two and nine times. The chain employs TRBV10-3 and TRBJ1-2, with 11 positions matching TRBD1. Per germline, CDR1 ENHRY and CDR2 SYGVKD. Trimming took 6 bases from V and 8 from J; bases not matched to a gene: 5. The CDR3 sequence is 13 residues long. The CDR3 DNA sequence: TGTGCCATCAGATTGGGACAGGGGGACGGCTACACCTTC. This gives the protein CAIRLGQGDGYTF.

Only one count was recorded for this clone. This chain uses TRBV9 with TRBJ2-3, with 8 bases lining up with TRBD1. The germline gives CDR1 SGDLS, CDR2 YYNGEE. V was clipped by 3 bases and J by 4 bases; unmatched bases: 10. This CDR3 comprises 16 residues. The CDR3 sequence is CASSAGTGGNADTQYF. CDR3 sequence (DNA): TGTGCCAGCAGCGCCGGGACAGGCGGTAACGCAGATACGCAGTATTTT.

The chain combines TRBV5-8 with TRBJ2-3; 8 bases match TRBD2. Germline CDR1 SGHTS, CDR2 YDEGEE. This CDR3 comprises 19 residues. The V and J ends lost 0 bases and 1 base, in that order; junction bases with no gene match: 13. The CDR3 sequence: CASSLAVTSGRWGTDTQYF. The CDR3 nucleotides read TGTGCCAGCAGCTTGGCCGTTACTAGCGGTCGGTGGGGCACAGATACGCAGTATTTT.

This chain uses TRBV5-6 with TRBJ2-7; TRBD1 matches 7 bases. J gave up 0 bases and V 3 bases, and 6 bases lay outside the gene matches. The length of the CDR3 is 15 residues. Germline-derived CDR1 and CDR2 are SGHDT and YYEEEE. This CDR3 is CASSSGQTFSYEQYF. CDR3 in DNA: TGTGCCAGCAGCTCGGGACAGACGTTCTCCTACGAGCAGTACTTC.

This CDR3 reads CASTGYLEQYF. The CDR3 DNA reads TGTGCCAGCACAGGGTACCTCGAGCAGTACTTC. The rearrangement links TRBV25-1 to TRBJ2-7, with a possible D match to TRBD1 (5 bases). Germline loops: CDR1 MGHDK, CDR2 SYGVNS. With 7 bases removed from V and 6 bases from J, the gap between germline ends came to 10 bases. The CDR3 length is 11 residues.

This clone showed up just a few times. The chain is built from TRBV2 and TRBJ2-6; D is undetermined. V was cut by 6 bases and J by 0 bases, with 0 bases left in between. Looked up from germline, CDR1 is SNHLY and CDR2 is FYNNEI. CDR3 length equals 12 residues. CDR3 protein: CASSSGANVLTF. The CDR3 DNA follows: TGTGCCAGCAGCTCTGGGGCCAACGTCCTGACTTTC.

In this sample, this clone turned up once. The chain carries TRBV6-1 and TRBJ1-1; the D is unclear. The CDR3 totals 14 residues. V was trimmed by 0 bases and J by 4 bases, leaving 9 bases between them. Germline CDR1 MNHNS, CDR2 SASEGT. The CDR3 DNA sequence: TGTGCCAGCAGTGAAGCGGGCGGAGTCACTGAAGCTTTCTTT. Translated, it gives CASSEAGGVTEAFF.